This T cell receptor (beta chain) derives from a study of persistence of HIV-infected CD4 T cells. Whole-study context: Suppressive ART had lasted a median of 8 years. Study-wide results and caveats: Antigen-responding cells were enriched for degenerate expanded CDR3beta sequences.

The libraries were made with immunoSEQ version 4 in survey mode. Each sample used up to about 1 ug genomic DNA diluted to 10 ng/uL. Clones were read by immunoSEQ multiplex PCR, and TCRdb kept only the in-frame ones, dropping some. The sample has some 45,000 clones; about 85% are singletons. In regard to this clone: The antigen is not known.

There are 15 residues in the CDR3. In germline, CDR1 is SGHDN, CDR2 FVKESK. Trimming stripped 6 bases from V and 0 bases from J, with 12 bases between. Anti-CD3/anti-CD28 beads served as a nonspecific positive control stimulus. Sorting selected CD4+ T cells upregulating both CD40 ligand and CD69. Donors had CD4+ T cell counts above 400 cells/uL and were CMV-seropositive. The source is an adult woman with HIV who was CMV-seropositive. The sequenced sample was CD4+ T cells sorted from PBMCs after 18-hour stimulation, obtained from a patient who received antiretroviral therapy. The chain uses TRBV14 and TRBJ1-3; D is undetermined. The CDR3 region is CASSKLTSSGNTIYF. CDR3 nucleotides: TGTGCCAGCAGTAAACTTACGAGCTCTGGAAACACCATATATTTT.